The clone carrying this TCR beta chain was observed many times. This record belongs to a study of T cells in Graves' hyperthyroidism and ophthalmopathy. On the study more broadly: Peripheral blood was taken when the disease was first diagnosed, before any treatment began.

Graves' hyperthyroidism showing no ophthalmopathy progression within 18 months was considered stable. Patients were aged 18 to 65, had disease duration under 2 months, and had newly diagnosed hyperthyroidism. Authors of the study amplified TCR beta CDR3 regions from RNA transcripts. In the first-round RT-PCR of the TCR CDR3, the HTBI primer set was used. From the multiplex PCR reads, TCRdb called clonotypes with MiXCR, one entry per CDR3 protein. The sample includes under 350,000 distinct CDR3 sequences, approximately 18% of them seen just once. V trimming: 4 bases; J trimming: 6 bases; junction bases outside the gene matches: 8. This CDR3 comprises 15 residues. Germline values: CDR1 KGHSH, CDR2 LQKENI.

This receptor was identified in a woman in her fifties or sixties with Graves' hyperthyroidism. The sequencing sample was made of blood. The chain joins TRBV18 to TRBJ2-1, with TRBD2 identical over 8 bases. The CDR3 loop reads CASSLRGLEINEQFF. For the CDR3, the DNA is TGTGCCAGCTCACTTAGGGGACTAGAAATCAATGAGCAGTTCTTC.